Below, one TCR beta chain is given with its context. Its target is not known. The sample is drawn from a study of T cells after posttransplantation cyclophosphamide. Study observations and caveats: Tissue-infiltrating T cells from skin or gut overlapped little with blood T cells. After PTCy, TRB diversity resembled that of CNI/methotrexate controls. Donor CD8+ memory clones often dominated recipient blood repertoires at later times.

On the day of bone marrow donation, the related graft donor provided peripheral blood. The CDR3 loop spans 14 amino acids. CDR1 SGHRS and CDR2 YFSETQ come from the germline V gene. The ends were cut back, 4 bases at V and 2 bases at J, with 10 bases in the middle. Libraries were prepared by immunoSEQ multiplex PCR; TCRdb keeps only in-frame clonotypes and omits some of them. The sample shows 30,000 or so clones, around 86% of them seen only once. Sequencing was carried out using PBMCs. This receptor was identified in a man aged 50-59 years. This chain links TRBV5-1 with TRBJ1-5; no definite D call. CDR3 nucleotide sequence: TGCGCCAGCAGCGAAGGGAGCGGCAATCAGCCCCAGCATTTT. This encodes CASSEGSGNQPQHF.